This record concerns one T cell receptor (beta chain) sequence. Per the original data handling: Reference gene primer amplification gave nucleated cell count estimates. Libraries were prepared by immunoSEQ multiplex PCR; TCRdb keeps only in-frame clonotypes and omits some of them. V and J calls and clone size come straight from that table; D and trimming were deduced from the DNA. The sample contains 300,000 to 450,000 clones, 89% of which appear only once. This record belongs to a study of blood T cell repertoires in COVID-19. Across the whole study: Sample material is recorded as cDNA or gDNA derived from T cells, B-cell-depleted T cells, or PBMCs.

This CDR3 has 11 residues. V lost 7 bases to trimming and J lost 5 bases, with 8 bases between them. CDR1 and CDR2 (germline): SGHAT, FQNNGV. The Seattle patients, enrolled during active infection, were followed longitudinally. The chain is built from TRBV11-2 and TRBJ2-5, with D unresolved. This clonotype was obtained from a woman in her twenties or thirties with COVID-19, enrolled during active disease. Sequencing used peripheral blood. In DNA form, the CDR3 reads TGTGCCAGCACCCTCGGGGAGACCCAGTACTTC. The encoded protein is CASTLGETQYF.